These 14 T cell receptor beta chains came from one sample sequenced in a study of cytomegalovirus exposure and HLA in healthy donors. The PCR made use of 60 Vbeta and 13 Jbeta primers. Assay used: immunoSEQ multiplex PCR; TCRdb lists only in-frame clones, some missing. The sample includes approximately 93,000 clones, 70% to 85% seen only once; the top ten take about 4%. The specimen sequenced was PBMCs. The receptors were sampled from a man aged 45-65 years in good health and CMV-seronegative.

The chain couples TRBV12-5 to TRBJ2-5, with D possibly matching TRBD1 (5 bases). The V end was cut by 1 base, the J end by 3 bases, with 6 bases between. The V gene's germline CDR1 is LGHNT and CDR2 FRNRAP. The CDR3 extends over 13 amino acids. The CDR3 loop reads CASGLGQKETQYF. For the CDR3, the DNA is TGTGCTAGTGGTTTGGGACAGAAAGAGACCCAGTACTTC.

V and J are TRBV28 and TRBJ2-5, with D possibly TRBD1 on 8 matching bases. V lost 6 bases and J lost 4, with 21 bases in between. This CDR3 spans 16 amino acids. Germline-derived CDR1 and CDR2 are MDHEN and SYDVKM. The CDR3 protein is CASSPRGGQDRETQYF. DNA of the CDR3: TGTGCCAGCAGCCCCCGCGGGGGACAGGATAGAGAGACCCAGTACTTC.

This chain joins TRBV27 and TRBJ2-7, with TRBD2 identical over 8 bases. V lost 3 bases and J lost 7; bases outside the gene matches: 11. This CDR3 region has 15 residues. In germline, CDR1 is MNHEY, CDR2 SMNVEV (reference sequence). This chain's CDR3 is CASSFYGSGGYEQYF. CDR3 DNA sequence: TGTGCCAGCAGTTTTTACGGGAGCGGGGGCTATGAGCAGTACTTC.

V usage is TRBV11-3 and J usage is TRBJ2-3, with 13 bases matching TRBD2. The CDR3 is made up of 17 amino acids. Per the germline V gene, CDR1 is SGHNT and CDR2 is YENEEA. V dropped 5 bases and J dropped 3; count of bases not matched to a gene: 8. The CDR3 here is CASSPGLAGAGTDTQYF. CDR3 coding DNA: TGTGCCAGCAGCCCCGGACTAGCGGGAGCAGGGACAGATACGCAGTATTTT.

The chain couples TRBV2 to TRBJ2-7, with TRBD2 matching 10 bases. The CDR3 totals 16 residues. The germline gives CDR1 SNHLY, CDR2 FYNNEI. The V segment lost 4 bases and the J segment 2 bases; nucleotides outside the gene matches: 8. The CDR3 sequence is CASSGLRTSGPYEQYF. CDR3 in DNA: TGTGCCAGCAGTGGGCTAAGGACTAGCGGCCCCTACGAGCAGTACTTC.

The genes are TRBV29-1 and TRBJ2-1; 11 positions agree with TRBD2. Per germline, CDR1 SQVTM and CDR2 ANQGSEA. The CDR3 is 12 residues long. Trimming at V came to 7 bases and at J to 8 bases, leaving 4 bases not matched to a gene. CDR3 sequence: CSGSGRADEQFF. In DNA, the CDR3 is TGCAGCGGTAGCGGGAGGGCCGATGAGCAGTTCTTC.

The CDR3 bases are TGCGCCAGCAGTGACAAGGGGGGGACTGAAGCTTTCTTT. Protein sequence: CASSDKGGTEAFF. The gene calls are TRBV10-2 and TRBJ1-1; perhaps TRBD1 as D (6 bases). Germline V gene data show CDR1 as WSHSY and CDR2 as SAAADI. Between the trimmed V and J ends, which lost 3 bases and 5 bases, there was a span of 10 bases. The CDR3 loop spans 13 amino acids.

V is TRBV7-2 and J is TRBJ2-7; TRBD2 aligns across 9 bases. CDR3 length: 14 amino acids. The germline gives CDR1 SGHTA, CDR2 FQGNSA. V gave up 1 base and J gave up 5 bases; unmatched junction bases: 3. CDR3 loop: CASSLGASGNEQYF. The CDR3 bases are TGTGCCAGCAGCTTAGGGGCTAGCGGGAACGAGCAGTACTTC.

The CDR3 is CASSLGLALEQFF. In DNA, the CDR3 is TGTGCCAGCAGCTTGGGACTAGCGCTCGAGCAGTTCTTC. J is TRBJ2-1 and V is TRBV7-3; TRBD2 matches 10 bases. After removal of 3 bases from V and 10 bases from J, the junction contained 3 bases not matched to a gene. Germline V CDR1 and CDR2: SGHTA, FQGTGA. There are 13 residues in the CDR3.

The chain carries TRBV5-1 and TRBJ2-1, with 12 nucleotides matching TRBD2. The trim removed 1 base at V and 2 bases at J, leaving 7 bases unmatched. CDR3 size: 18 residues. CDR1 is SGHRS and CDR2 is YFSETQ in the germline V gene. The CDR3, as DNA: TGCGCCAGCAGCTTGCGGGTGCCTAGCGGGAGGGCCTACAATGAGCAGTTCTTC. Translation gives CASSLRVPSGRAYNEQFF.

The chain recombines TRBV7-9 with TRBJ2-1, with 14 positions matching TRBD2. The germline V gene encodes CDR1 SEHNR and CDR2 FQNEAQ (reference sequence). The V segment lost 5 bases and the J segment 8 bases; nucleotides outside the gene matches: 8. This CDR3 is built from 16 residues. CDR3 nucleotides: TGTGCCAGCAGCAGACCGGGGACTAGCGGGAGTGATGAGCAGTTCTTC. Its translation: CASSRPGTSGSDEQFF.

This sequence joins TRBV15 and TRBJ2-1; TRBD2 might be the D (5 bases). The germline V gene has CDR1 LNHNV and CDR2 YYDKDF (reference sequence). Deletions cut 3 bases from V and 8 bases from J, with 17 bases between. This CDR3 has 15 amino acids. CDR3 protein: CATSSRVQRTDEQFF. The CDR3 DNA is TGTGCCACCAGCAGTCGGGTACAGCGGACGGATGAGCAGTTCTTC.

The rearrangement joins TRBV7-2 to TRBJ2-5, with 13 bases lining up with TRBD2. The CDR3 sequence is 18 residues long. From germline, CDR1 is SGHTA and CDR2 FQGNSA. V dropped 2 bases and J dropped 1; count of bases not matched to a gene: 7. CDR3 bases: TGTGCCAGCAGCTTATCACTAGCGGGAGGGCCAGGCCAAGAGACCCAGTACTTC. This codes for CASSLSLAGGPGQETQYF.

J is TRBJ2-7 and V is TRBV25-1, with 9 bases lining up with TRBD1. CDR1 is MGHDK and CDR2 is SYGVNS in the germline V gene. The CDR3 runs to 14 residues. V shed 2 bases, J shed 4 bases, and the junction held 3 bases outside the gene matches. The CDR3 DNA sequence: TGTGCCAGCAGTGAAGGACAGGGGAGGTACGAGCAGTACTTC. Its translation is CASSEGQGRYEQYF.